One sample yielded the 12 T cell receptor beta chains listed below, sequenced in a study of cytomegalovirus exposure and HLA in healthy donors. Researchers ran the PCR with 60 Vbeta and 13 Jbeta primers. Libraries were prepared by immunoSEQ multiplex PCR; TCRdb keeps only in-frame clonotypes and omits some of them. The sample yields over 150,000 clones, just under 80% seen once. The sequenced sample consisted of PBMCs. The source of these receptors is a woman in her fifties or sixties in good health and CMV-seropositive.

This chain uses TRBV6-1 with TRBJ1-1; D possibly corresponds to TRBD1 (6 bases). The V and J ends lost 2 bases and 7 bases respectively, with 14 bases between them. Germline loops: CDR1 MNHNS, CDR2 SASEGT. The CDR3 totals 14 residues. CDR3 sequence reads: CASSERGGGSEAFF. As DNA, the CDR3 is TGTGCCAGCAGTGAAAGGGGGGGCGGGAGTGAAGCTTTCTTT.

The V call is TRBV6-1, the J call TRBJ2-3, with D tentatively TRBD1 (6 bases). The CDR3 is 14 residues long. V was trimmed by 1 base and J by 3 bases, leaving 8 bases between them. Germline-derived CDR1 and CDR2 are MNHNS and SASEGT. The CDR3 spells CASSEVGTTDTQYF. The CDR3 DNA reads TGTGCCAGCAGTGAAGTGGGGACAACAGATACGCAGTATTTT.

The chain uses TRBV9 and TRBJ1-5; possibly TRBD1 for D (5 bases). This CDR3 region has 16 residues. Per the germline V gene, CDR1 is SGDLS and CDR2 is YYNGEE. V lost 2 bases to trimming and J lost 0 bases, with 12 bases between them. The CDR3 loop reads CASSVMPGYSNQPQHF. CDR3 nucleotides: TGTGCCAGCAGCGTGATGCCAGGGTATAGCAATCAGCCCCAGCATTTT.

CDR3 bases: TGTGCCAGCAGTTACTCAGGGGAAGCAGGGTACGAGCAGTACTTC. Translated: CASSYSGEAGYEQYF. The rearrangement joins TRBV6-6 to TRBJ2-7; TRBD1 is a possible D gene (5 bases). This CDR3 region has 15 residues. The germline V gene has CDR1 MNHNY and CDR2 SVGAGI (reference sequence). The V end lost 0 bases, the J end lost 4 bases, and 13 bases lay between the germline ends.

The J gene is TRBJ1-3, the V gene TRBV6-1, with D maybe TRBD1 (6 bases). This CDR3 has 15 residues. Germline V gives CDR1 MNHNS, CDR2 SASEGT. Trimming removed 3 bases from V and 0 bases from J, with 9 bases in between. In nucleotides, the CDR3 is TGTGCCAGCAGTGATCAGGGGAGCTCTGGAAACACCATATATTTT. Amino acid sequence: CASSDQGSSGNTIYF.

A remark on this clone: The junction and the germline gene differ at one end; a read error may be behind it. The J gene is TRBJ1-6, the V gene TRBV7-9, with TRBD1 matching 8 bases. The length of the CDR3 is 16 residues. Germline CDR1 reads SEHNR; CDR2 reads FQNEAQ (reference sequence). CDR3 nucleotide sequence: TGTTCCAGCAGCCTTCAGGGGGCGATTTATTATTCACCCCTCCACTTT. Its protein product is CSSSLQGAIYYSPLHF.

This rearrangement joins TRBV11-3 to TRBJ2-7; D is possibly TRBD2 (5 bases). Trimming took 4 bases from V and 7 from J, leaving 14 bases between them. The CDR3 runs to 13 residues. Germline V gene lookup returns CDR1 SGHNT and CDR2 YENEEA. In nucleotides, the CDR3 is TGTGCCAGCAGCTCAGGAGACGCGGGTGAGCAGTACTTC. Encoded protein: CASSSGDAGEQYF.

The gene calls are TRBV13 and TRBJ2-3, with a tentative D call TRBD1 (6 bases). This CDR3 region has 16 residues. Per the germline V gene, CDR1 is PRHDT and CDR2 is FYEKMQ (reference sequence). The V and J ends lost 5 bases and 3 bases respectively, with 18 bases between them. Written as DNA, the CDR3 is TGTGCCAGCAGCCAGAACAGGGTATCTGTTACAGATACGCAGTATTTT. It encodes CASSQNRVSVTDTQYF.

The gene calls are TRBV5-4 and TRBJ1-2; D might be TRBD1 (5 bases). The germline gives CDR1 SGHNT, CDR2 YYREEE (reference sequence). The ends were cut back, 6 bases at V and 4 bases at J, with 16 bases in the middle. The CDR3 totals 14 residues. CDR3 DNA: TGTGCCAGCACTCCGGCGGGGGGGGTCTATGGCTACACCTTC. Protein sequence: CASTPAGGVYGYTF.

The chain links TRBV30 to TRBJ2-7, with a possible D match to TRBD1 (6 bases). V lost 5 bases and J lost 0, with 20 bases in between. The germline V gene has CDR1 GTSNPN and CDR2 SVGIG (reference sequence). This CDR3 is 16 amino acids long. CDR3 region: CAWDHRAYINSYEQYF. The CDR3, as DNA: TGTGCCTGGGATCACAGGGCATACATCAACTCCTACGAGCAGTACTTC.

The chain employs TRBV7-9 and TRBJ1-1; D is perhaps TRBD1 (5 bases). This CDR3 has 11 amino acids. V lost 3 bases and J lost 8, with 7 bases in between. Germline V gene lookup returns CDR1 SEHNR and CDR2 FQNEAQ (reference sequence). CDR3 sequence reads: CASSFSGEAFF. CDR3 DNA sequence: TGTGCCAGCAGCTTTTCAGGGGAAGCTTTCTTT.

This clone was counted between two and nine times. This chain connects TRBV29-1 to TRBJ1-1, with a possible D match to TRBD1 (6 bases). Trimming shortened V by 5 bases and J by 6 bases, and 22 bases separated the two germline ends. Germline V CDR1 and CDR2: SQVTM, ANQGSEA. The CDR3 totals 15 residues. The CDR3 region has the DNA TGCAGCGTTACCCCCTACTTTGGGGGCGTCGCTGAAGCTTTCTTT. It codes for CSVTPYFGGVAEAFF.